This T cell receptor beta chain is drawn from a study of Tregs in tolerant kidney transplant recipients. Study summary: A roughly 3-day belatacept mixed lymphocyte reaction, sometimes plus 5-day graft donor restimulation, preceded CD4+CD25+CD127- sorting.

The count of this clone is one. Its antigen is undetermined. The repertoire was sequenced with immunoSEQ multiplex PCR; TCRdb's copy has only in-frame clones and lacks some. This table has about 44,000 clones, over 95% appearing once. Sample: Tregs from blood cultured with allogeneic cells. This TCR was sampled from a human donor in good health.

In nucleotides, the CDR3 is TGTGCCAGCAGCCAATTCGGGACAGGGCTTGCGGCCAAAAACATTCAGTACTTC. Amino acids: CASSQFGTGLAAKNIQYF. The V and J genes are TRBV7-9 and TRBJ2-4; 9 bases are a match to TRBD1. Germline V gene lookup returns CDR1 SEHNR and CDR2 FQNEAQ (reference sequence). Trimming removed 5 bases from V and 1 base from J; junction bases left unmatched: 12. The CDR3 loop spans 18 amino acids.